Given below is one T cell receptor (beta chain) in context. Antigen unknown. There are 14 residues in the CDR3. V lost 5 bases and J lost 5, with 15 bases in between. Germline V gene lookup returns CDR1 SGHTA and CDR2 FQGTGA. The data are from a study of cytomegalovirus exposure and HLA in healthy donors. Both 60 Vbeta primers and 13 Jbeta primers went into the PCR. Profiling relied on immunoSEQ multiplex PCR, and the TCRdb table lists in-frame clones only, not all of them. The sample shows 130,000 or so clones, about 75% of them seen only once. General study findings and limits: Associated with cytomegalovirus, according to the listing, were around 160 TCR beta chains. TCR beta sequences numbering under 20,000 were associated with HLA alleles at 0.05 false discovery rate in a later analysis.

The sample taken for sequencing was PBMCs. The receptor's source is a middle-aged man in good health and CMV-seronegative. The V gene is TRBV7-3, the J gene TRBJ2-5; D is uncertain. The CDR3 loop reads CASSPGLPGETQYF. As DNA, the CDR3 is TGTGCCAGCAGCCCTGGTCTACCCGGGGAGACCCAGTACTTC. The full variable domain, rest sourced from reference TRBV7-3 and TRBJ2-5, is GAGVSQTPSNKVTEKGKYVELRCDPISGHTALYWYRQSLGQGPEFLIYFQGTGAADDSGLPNDRFFAVRPEGSVSTLKIQRTERGDSAVYLCASSPGLPGETQYFGPGTRLLVL.